This T cell receptor beta chain was retrieved from a study of Graves' ophthalmopathy and Graves' hyperthyroidism. RNA served as the template for amplifying TCR beta CDR3 regions. HTBI primers were employed in first-round RT-PCR, then a second-round multiplex PCR followed. TCRdb reanalysed the multiplex PCR reads using MiXCR and keeps one entry per CDR3 protein. The data show some 1.1 million distinct CDR3 sequences, roughly two fifths seen once. The CDR3 has 13 amino acids. Germline-derived CDR1 and CDR2 are DFQATT and SNEGSKA (reference sequence). V lost 1 base and J lost 4, with 11 bases in between.

The TCR sequence derives from an adult man with Graves' hyperthyroidism. The specimen sequenced was peripheral blood or thyroid tissue (not recorded which). This chain uses TRBV20-1 with TRBJ2-7; either TRBD1 or TRBD2 may supply D (5 bases each). The CDR3 region has the DNA TGCAGTGCTAGAGTGGGGGAAAGGTACGAGCAGTACTTC. It codes for CSARVGERYEQYF.